This entry lists 27 T cell receptor beta chains sequenced from one sample in a study of T cell responses to AZD1222 COVID-19 vaccine. Clones were sequenced by immunoSEQ multiplex PCR, and TCRdb holds only the in-frame ones, with some missing. Among just under 80,000 clones listed, more than 85% were seen once. Sequencing used peripheral blood, obtained 28 days after the second AZD1222 dose. These receptors came from an adult who received the AZD1222 COVID-19 vaccine.

CDR3 in amino acids: CASRPTSASSYEQYF. The CDR3, as DNA: TGTGCCAGCAGGCCTACTAGCGCCAGCTCCTACGAGCAGTACTTC. The chain uses TRBV6-5 and TRBJ2-7; 7 nucleotides align to TRBD2. Per germline, CDR1 MNHEY and CDR2 SVGAGI. The CDR3 is 15 residues long. V lost 6 bases to trimming and J lost 0 bases; unmatched junction nucleotides: 8.

Written as DNA, the CDR3 is TGTGCCAGCAGCACTCGGGACACCCTGGGAGGAAACACCATATATTTT. It specifies CASSTRDTLGGNTIYF. The rearrangement joins TRBV9 to TRBJ1-3, with a possible D match to TRBD1 (6 bases). V was cut by 4 bases and J by 4 bases, with 18 bases left in between. CDR3 length: 16 residues. Germline assignment: CDR1 SGDLS and CDR2 YYNGEE. The full variable domain, completed using reference TRBV9 and TRBJ1-3, is DSGVTQTPKHLITATGQRVTLRCSPRSGDLSVYWYQQSLDQGLQFLIQYYNGEERAKGNILERFSAQQFPDLHSELNLSSLELGDSALYFCASSTRDTLGGNTIYFGEGSWLTVV.

The chain carries TRBV30 and TRBJ2-3; no clear D. CDR3 length: 13 amino acids. Germline V gives CDR1 GTSNPN, CDR2 SVGIG (reference sequence). V was clipped by 2 bases and J by 4 bases, with 10 bases between them. The CDR3 DNA reads as TGTGCCTGGAGTCCGGCGATCGCAGATACGCAGTATTTT. This sequence encodes CAWSPAIADTQYF.

This clone was seen only once. The rearrangement joins TRBV7-2 to TRBJ1-2; no definite D call. CDR1 and CDR2 (germline): SGHTA, FQGNSA. The CDR3 extends over 13 amino acids. The V and J ends lost 5 bases and 2 bases respectively, with 9 bases between them. CDR3 amino acids: CASSPDRNYGYTF. The CDR3 DNA reads TGTGCCAGCAGCCCCGATCGGAACTATGGCTACACCTTC.

This clone has a single count. The chain carries TRBV5-4 and TRBJ2-7; 15 nucleotides line up with TRBD2. With 3 bases clipped from V and 4 bases from J, the junction kept 5 bases outside the gene matches. Germline V gene lookup returns CDR1 SGHNT and CDR2 YYREEE (reference sequence). This CDR3 is built from 16 residues. The CDR3 nucleotides are TGTGCCAGCAGCTCAGGGACTAGCGGGAGGCGATACGAGCAGTACTTC. Its translation: CASSSGTSGRRYEQYF.

The V and J genes are TRBV29-1 and TRBJ2-1; 8 bases are shared with TRBD2. Germline V CDR1 and CDR2: SQVTM, ANQGSEA. CDR3 size: 13 residues. J was trimmed by 8 bases and V by 7 bases; bases with no gene match: 10. The CDR3 DNA sequence: TGCAGCGGACAACTAGCGGTTGGGGATGAGCAGTTCTTC. Protein: CSGQLAVGDEQFF.

This chain joins TRBV3-1 (or the pseudogene TRBV3-2) and TRBJ1-6; D not resolved. Germline loops: CDR1 LGHDT, CDR2 YNNKEL (reference sequence). The CDR3 extends over 15 amino acids. Trimming left V 0 bases short and J 7 bases short, with 10 bases between. The CDR3 protein is CASSQDHFANSPLHF. CDR3 sequence (DNA): TGTGCCAGCAGCCAAGACCACTTCGCGAATTCACCCCTCCACTTT.

The genes are TRBV28 and TRBJ2-3; TRBD2 matches 7 bases. The CDR3 consists of 16 residues. V shed 6 bases, J shed 0 bases, and the junction held 9 bases outside the gene matches. Germline values: CDR1 MDHEN, CDR2 SYDVKM. The CDR3 DNA follows: TGTGCCAGCAGCCCGAGCGGGGATACTAGCACAGATACGCAGTATTTT. This gives the protein CASSPSGDTSTDTQYF.

The rearrangement joins TRBV7-6 to TRBJ2-2; possibly TRBD1 for D (5 bases). The CDR3 extends over 14 amino acids. V was clipped by 8 bases and J by 2 bases, with 12 bases between them. CDR1 and CDR2 (germline): SGHVS, FNYEAQ. The CDR3 DNA reads TGTGCCAGCGCCTTAGACAGCAACACCGGGGAGCTGTTTTTT. Translating it yields CASALDSNTGELFF.

This chain connects TRBV19 to TRBJ2-1; unclear D gene. CDR1 LNHDA and CDR2 SQIVND come from the germline V gene (reference sequence). The CDR3 covers 14 residues. V was shortened by 5 bases and J by 1 base, with 9 bases between the two germline ends. Written as DNA, the CDR3 is TGTGCCAGTAGTGGCTCCCCTTCCTACAATGAGCAGTTCTTC. This codes for CASSGSPSYNEQFF. Using reference TRBV19 and TRBJ2-1 for the parts outside the CDR3, the full variable domain is DGGITQSPKYLFRKEGQNVTLSCEQNLNHDAMYWYRQDPGQGLRLIYYSQIVNDFQKGDIAEGYSVSREKKESFPLTVTSAQKNPTAFYLCASSGSPSYNEQFFGPGTRLTVL.

The chain recombines TRBV3-1 (or the pseudogene TRBV3-2) with TRBJ2-4; unclear D gene. V gave up 0 bases and J gave up 9 bases, with 12 bases separating them. Germline loops: CDR1 LGHDT, CDR2 YNNKEL (reference sequence). The CDR3 consists of 14 residues. CDR3 coding DNA: TGTGCCAGCAGCCAAGAATCCGGGTGGGTCATTCAGTACTTC. This translates into CASSQESGWVIQYF.

The sample holds one count of this clone. V gene TRBV29-1 combines with J gene TRBJ1-2, with a tentative D call TRBD1 (6 bases). CDR1 is SQVTM, CDR2 ANQGSEA, per germline. V gave up 8 bases and J gave up 7 bases, with 14 bases separating them. The CDR3 contains 11 residues. The chain's CDR3 is CSTRGGPGYTF. In DNA form, the CDR3 reads TGCAGCACTCGAGGGGGGCCTGGCTACACCTTC.

The rearrangement joins TRBV7-9 to TRBJ2-3, with D possibly being TRBD1 (6 bases). Germline lookup yields CDR1 SEHNR and CDR2 FQNEAQ (reference sequence). The CDR3 is 15 amino acids. V shed 5 bases and J shed 2 bases, with 14 bases lying between them. This CDR3 reads CASSTKYRVTDTQYF. For the CDR3, the DNA is TGTGCCAGCAGCACGAAATACAGGGTCACAGATACGCAGTATTTT.

This chain uses TRBV9 with TRBJ1-3; D ambiguous. The CDR3 totals 12 residues. The V end lost 6 bases, the J end lost 3 bases, and 7 bases lay between the germline ends. Germline CDR1 SGDLS, CDR2 YYNGEE. The DNA for the CDR3 is TGTGCCAGCAACGGGTTTGGAAACACCATATATTTT. Translation: CASNGFGNTIYF.

The gene calls are TRBV6-4 and TRBJ1-1; no clear D gene. Trimming took off 4 bases at V and 1 base at J, with 10 bases between the two ends. The CDR3 totals 14 residues. Germline V CDR1 and CDR2: MRHNA, SNTAGT. CDR3: CASSAGEENTEAFF. The CDR3 DNA is TGTGCCAGCAGTGCGGGAGAGGAGAACACTGAAGCTTTCTTT.

V usage is TRBV6-2 or TRBV6-3 and J usage is TRBJ2-1; the match to TRBD2 covers 10 bases. The CDR3 loop spans 15 amino acids. With V trimmed by 5 bases and J by 6 bases, 7 bases remained unmatched. Germline lookup yields CDR1 MNHEY and CDR2 SVGEGT. The CDR3 here is CASSAPGLALNEQFF. CDR3 DNA: TGTGCCAGCAGTGCACCGGGACTAGCGCTCAATGAGCAGTTCTTC.

The genes are TRBV18 and TRBJ2-1; 8 bases line up with TRBD1. Looked up from germline, CDR1 is KGHSH and CDR2 is LQKENI. The ends lost 2 bases at V and 6 bases at J; junction bases unmatched: 9. The CDR3 spans 16 residues. The CDR3: CASSPGGQGARNEQFF. The CDR3 nucleotides are TGTGCCAGCTCACCAGGGGGCCAGGGGGCTCGCAATGAGCAGTTCTTC.

The V call is TRBV3-1 (or the pseudogene TRBV3-2), the J call TRBJ1-1, with a possible D match to TRBD1 (6 bases). V lost 0 bases and J lost 2, with 16 bases in between. Germline CDR1 LGHDT, CDR2 YNNKEL (reference sequence). The CDR3 contains 17 residues. The CDR3 here is CASSQDRWGGINTEAFF. CDR3 nucleotide sequence: TGTGCCAGCAGCCAAGATCGCTGGGGGGGCATAAACACTGAAGCTTTCTTT.

The CDR3 spells CAWRLGSGWSEQYF. DNA for the CDR3: TGTGCCTGGAGGCTAGGTAGCGGATGGAGCGAGCAGTACTTC. The chain employs TRBV30 and TRBJ2-7, with D perhaps matching TRBD2 (6 bases). CDR1 is GTSNPN, CDR2 SVGIG, per germline (reference sequence). Trimming took off 3 bases at V and 6 bases at J, with 18 bases between the two ends. The CDR3 runs to 14 residues.

V is TRBV5-1 and J is TRBJ2-7; 9 positions agree with TRBD1. Trimming cost V 4 bases and J 3 bases; bases outside gene matches: 8. The CDR3 loop spans 15 amino acids. Germline CDR1 reads SGHRS; CDR2 reads YFSETQ. The CDR3 region is CASSRAGTGFYEQYF. Here the CDR3 DNA reads TGCGCCAGCAGCCGTGCCGGGACAGGGTTCTACGAGCAGTACTTC.

The chain has TRBV7-3 and TRBJ2-1; 11 bases line up with TRBD2. In germline, CDR1 is SGHTA, CDR2 FQGTGA. This CDR3 is built from 16 residues. The V and J ends lost 3 bases and 5 bases, in that order; junction bases with no gene match: 6. CDR3 coding DNA: TGTGCCAGCAGCTTCCTAGCGGGAGGAAAGGACAATGAGCAGTTCTTC. It is translated as CASSFLAGGKDNEQFF.

V gene TRBV5-5 combines with J gene TRBJ2-7; D is unresolved. From germline, CDR1 is SGHKS and CDR2 YYEKEE (reference sequence). This CDR3 is built from 14 residues. V was clipped by 0 bases and J by 3 bases, with 10 bases between them. The CDR3 region is CASSLGEINYEQYF. The CDR3 nucleotides are TGTGCCAGCAGCTTGGGTGAAATTAACTACGAGCAGTACTTC.

The chain recombines TRBV25-1 with TRBJ1-4; 8 bases agree with TRBD1. Germline V gene data show CDR1 as MGHDK and CDR2 as SYGVNS. The CDR3 has 15 amino acids. With V trimmed by 4 bases and J by 4 bases, 5 bases remained unmatched. The DNA for the CDR3 is TGTGCCAGCAGTGCTAGACAGGGGTTTAATGAAAAACTGTTTTTT. Translating it yields CASSARQGFNEKLFF.

This clone was seen a single time. This rearrangement joins TRBV10-3 to TRBJ2-7; 7 bases match TRBD1. The CDR3 contains 12 residues. CDR1 ENHRY and CDR2 SYGVKD come from the germline V gene. Losses at the gene ends were 4 bases for V and 13 bases for J; bases not matched to a gene: 10. The CDR3 is CAISGETGKGYF. DNA for the CDR3: TGTGCCATCAGTGGGGAGACAGGGAAAGGATACTTC.

V gene TRBV4-1 combines with J gene TRBJ1-1; possibly TRBD1 for D (5 bases). V was cut by 1 base and J by 11 bases, with 17 bases left in between. Germline values: CDR1 MGHRA, CDR2 YSYEKL. The CDR3 contains 14 residues. The DNA of the CDR3 is TGCGCCAGCAGCCAAGTGGGACTGTCTGGTGAGGCTTTCTTT. Its translation: CASSQVGLSGEAFF.

On this clone: In the same sample, other DNA sequences code for this CDR3. This chain uses TRBV28 with TRBJ1-5, with no clear D. V lost 3 bases and J 0 bases, leaving 3 bases between the germline ends. Germline lookup yields CDR1 MDHEN and CDR2 SYDVKM. This CDR3 has 13 residues. CDR3 residues: CASSFDSNQPQHF. The DNA for the CDR3 is TGTGCCAGCAGTTTCGATAGCAATCAGCCCCAGCATTTT.

V is TRBV27 and J is TRBJ2-3; 16 nucleotides align to TRBD2. V was clipped by 4 bases and J by 3 bases; unmatched bases: 10. The CDR3 covers 19 residues. From germline, CDR1 is MNHEY and CDR2 SMNVEV (reference sequence). The CDR3 loop reads CASSSFGTSGRALTDTQYF. The DNA of the CDR3 is TGTGCCAGCAGTTCCTTCGGGACTAGCGGGAGGGCACTAACAGATACGCAGTATTTT.